The 10 T cell receptor beta chains presented below share a single source sample, sequenced in a study of blood T cell repertoires in COVID-19. Using immunoSEQ multiplex PCR, the repertoire was profiled, and TCRdb retains in-frame clones only, with some absent. The sample has about 300,000 clones, roughly nine tenths seen once. The sample taken for sequencing was peripheral blood. Receptor source: a woman in her thirties with COVID-19, enrolled during active disease.

This clone was observed a single time. CDR3: CASSRRLSRAYNEKLFF. Here the CDR3 DNA reads TGTGCCAGCAGCCGCCGATTAAGCAGGGCTTATAATGAAAAACTGTTTTTT. This chain joins TRBV3-1 (or the pseudogene TRBV3-2) and TRBJ1-4; TRBD1 might be the D (5 bases). The CDR3 is 17 amino acids. Trimming left V 4 bases short and J 4 bases short, with 19 bases between. Germline V lookup: CDR1 LGHDT, CDR2 YNNKEL (reference sequence).

This chain joins TRBV27 and TRBJ2-2; 12 bases align to TRBD1. Germline trimming cut 4 bases from V and 4 bases from J; bases unmatched to any gene: 13. Germline V lookup: CDR1 MNHEY, CDR2 SMNVEV (reference sequence). The CDR3 spans 19 residues. CDR3 region: CASSSSPGQGARGTGELFF. The CDR3, as DNA: TGTGCCAGCAGTTCGTCACCGGGACAGGGGGCGCGGGGCACCGGGGAGCTGTTTTTT.

As DNA, the CDR3 is TGTGCCAGTAGTATAGGGGGGGGCGCCCGCACAGATACGCAGTATTTT. The encoded protein is CASSIGGGARTDTQYF. J is TRBJ2-3 and V is TRBV19; perhaps TRBD2 as D (7 bases). Germline lookup yields CDR1 LNHDA and CDR2 SQIVND (reference sequence). V was cut by 1 base and J by 1 base, with 12 bases left in between. This CDR3 contains 16 residues.

V usage is TRBV6-4 and J usage is TRBJ2-2; the match to TRBD1 covers 9 bases. This CDR3 spans 14 amino acids. With 5 bases clipped from V and 4 bases from J, the junction kept 2 bases outside the gene matches. Per germline, CDR1 MRHNA and CDR2 SNTAGT. Here the CDR3 reads CASSTTGGTGELFF. CDR3 nucleotides: TGTGCCAGCAGTACGACAGGGGGCACCGGGGAGCTGTTTTTT.

V usage is TRBV27 and J usage is TRBJ1-2; 10 nucleotides match TRBD1. The trim removed 5 bases at V and 5 bases at J, leaving 8 bases unmatched. The CDR3 has 15 residues. The germline gives CDR1 MNHEY, CDR2 SMNVEV (reference sequence). The CDR3 sequence: CASSIGTGVGYGYTF. For the CDR3, the DNA is TGTGCCAGCAGTATCGGGACAGGGGTTGGGTATGGCTACACCTTC.

V is TRBV6-5 and J is TRBJ2-3; 9 bases fit TRBD2. The CDR3 is made up of 14 amino acids. The J segment lost 0 bases and the V segment lost 5 bases, leaving 0 bases of the junction unmatched. Germline V gene sequence: CDR1 MNHEY, CDR2 SVGAGI. The CDR3 is CASSLAGSTDTQYF. Written as DNA, the CDR3 is TGTGCCAGCAGTCTAGCGGGAAGCACAGATACGCAGTATTTT.

The J gene is TRBJ1-4, the V gene TRBV2; D unclear. The CDR3 covers 11 residues. Germline V gene data show CDR1 as SNHLY and CDR2 as FYNNEI. V was clipped by 3 bases and J by 8 bases, with 4 bases between them. DNA of the CDR3: TGTGCCAGCAGTGATCGGGAAAAACTGTTTTTT. It yields the protein CASSDREKLFF.

V gene TRBV7-3 combines with J gene TRBJ2-3, with a possible D match to TRBD2 (6 bases). The V gene's germline CDR1 is SGHTA and CDR2 FQGTGA. This CDR3 has 14 amino acids. Trimming removed 5 bases from V and 2 bases from J, with 11 bases in between. The CDR3 here is CASSTGLITDTQYF. The CDR3 DNA follows: TGTGCCAGCAGCACCGGACTAATCACAGATACGCAGTATTTT. Filled out from reference TRBV7-3 and TRBJ2-3, the complete variable domain reads GAGVSQTPSNKVTEKGKYVELRCDPISGHTALYWYRQSLGQGPEFLIYFQGTGAADDSGLPNDRFFAVRPEGSVSTLKIQRTERGDSAVYLCASSTGLITDTQYFGPGTRLTVL.

The rearrangement joins TRBV30 to TRBJ2-3, with D possibly matching TRBD2 (5 bases). CDR3 length: 14 amino acids. The ends were cut back, 0 bases at V and 3 bases at J, with 10 bases in the middle. CDR1 GTSNPN and CDR2 SVGIG come from the germline V gene (reference sequence). In DNA, the CDR3 is TGTGCCTGGAGTGTACTCGGGAAGACAGATACGCAGTATTTT. This gives the protein CAWSVLGKTDTQYF. Combining the CDR3 with reference TRBV30 and TRBJ2-3 gives the whole variable domain SQTIHQWPATLVQPVGSPLSLECTVEGTSNPNLYWYRQAAGRGLQLLFYSVGIGQISSEVPQNLSASRPQDRQFILSSKKLLLSDSGFYLCAWSVLGKTDTQYFGPGTRLTVL.

This clone occurred once. The DNA for the CDR3 is TGTGCCAGTAGTATAGGGCGGGACAGCGCAGATACGCAGTATTTT. It specifies CASSIGRDSADTQYF. The genes are TRBV19 and TRBJ2-3; D is possibly TRBD1 (7 bases). Trimming left V 1 base short and J 4 bases short, with 12 bases between. CDR3 length equals 15 residues. Germline V gene data show CDR1 as LNHDA and CDR2 as SQIVND (reference sequence).